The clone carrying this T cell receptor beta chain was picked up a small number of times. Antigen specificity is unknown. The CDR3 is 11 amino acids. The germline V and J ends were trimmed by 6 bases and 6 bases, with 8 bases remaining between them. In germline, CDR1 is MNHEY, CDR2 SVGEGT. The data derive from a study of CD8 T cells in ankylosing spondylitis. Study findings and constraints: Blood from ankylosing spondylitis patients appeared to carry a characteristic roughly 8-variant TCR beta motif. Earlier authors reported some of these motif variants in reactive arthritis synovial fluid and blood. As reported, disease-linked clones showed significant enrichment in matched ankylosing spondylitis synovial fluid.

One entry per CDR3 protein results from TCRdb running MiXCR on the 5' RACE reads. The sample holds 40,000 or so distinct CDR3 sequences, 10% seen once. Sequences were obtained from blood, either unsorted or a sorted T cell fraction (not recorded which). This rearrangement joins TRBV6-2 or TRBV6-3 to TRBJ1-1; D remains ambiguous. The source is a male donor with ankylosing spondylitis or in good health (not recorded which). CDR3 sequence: CASSLNAEAFF. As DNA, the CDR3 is TGTGCCAGCAGCCTCAACGCTGAAGCTTTCTTT.